This record concerns one TCR beta chain sequence. The antigen it binds to is not known. The sample holds no much larger clone one base away, and base qualities are not on file. CDR1 is given as DFQATT and CDR2 as SNEGSKA, both from the germline V gene (reference sequence). V is pruned by 1 base and J by 6 bases, leaving 9 bases of the junction without a gene match. From cysteine to phenylalanine, the CDR3 is 15 amino acids long. CDR3 DNA only is kept here, 45 bases in frame from base 1. Interpreted using the paper, the treatment or condition label stands for: in vitro stimulation with specific CMV peptide epitopes to enrich CMV-specific T cells. The data were produced on an Illumina HiSeq 1500. TCRdb reran the public reads through fastp at Q25 and MiXCR, keeping productive beta chains. Entries that share a CDR3 protein sequence are merged under the most common genes and DNA. The sample profile shows about 830,000 distinct CDR3 sequences; 30% to 35% of them were found once. Together, the top ten hold over 10% of the sample.

The data originate from a study of T cell repertoires in cytomegalovirus infection (dated by TCRdb to the late 2010s). As for the study more broadly: Alongside well-studied HLA-B-restricted epitopes, the peptide stimulations were aimed at recently identified HLA-C-restricted CMV epitopes, whose presentation resists viral immunomodulation. The HLA type of each donor mattered for the analysis, because public TCR beta signatures pointed to carriage of CMV infection along with the matching HLA type.

What the authors observed across the whole study: The ex vivo response was dominated by HLA-C-restricted CMV-specific TCR beta clonotypes, which also provided the single most frequent clonotype in two of eight donors. Cumulative frequency of public TCR beta family members discriminated carriers of CMV infection plus the relevant HLA type in this cohort and an independent roughly 330-donor cohort.

Sequenced here: cultured CD8+ T cells from PBMCs, sampled from culture after CMV antigen stimulation. This TCR was recovered from a human donor in good health (CMV status not recorded). Some clones in this sample may be carry-over from other donors' samples. The rearranged chain carries TRBV20-1 and TRBJ2-1; 7 nucleotides in the junction match TRBD2. The nucleotides are TGCAGTGCTAGAGGGTCAAGCGGGGTCCTCAATGAGCAGTTCTTC. Its translation reads: CSARGSSGVLNEQFF.